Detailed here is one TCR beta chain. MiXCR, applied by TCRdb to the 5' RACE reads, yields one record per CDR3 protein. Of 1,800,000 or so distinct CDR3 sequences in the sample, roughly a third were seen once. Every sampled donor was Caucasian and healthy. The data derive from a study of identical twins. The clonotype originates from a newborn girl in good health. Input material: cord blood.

The CDR3 bases are TGTGCTAGCCGTTCCGGAAACAATGAGCAGTTCTTC. Its protein product is CASRSGNNEQFF. The J gene is TRBJ2-1, the V gene TRBV12-3 or TRBV12-4; the D is unclear. CDR3 length: 12 amino acids.